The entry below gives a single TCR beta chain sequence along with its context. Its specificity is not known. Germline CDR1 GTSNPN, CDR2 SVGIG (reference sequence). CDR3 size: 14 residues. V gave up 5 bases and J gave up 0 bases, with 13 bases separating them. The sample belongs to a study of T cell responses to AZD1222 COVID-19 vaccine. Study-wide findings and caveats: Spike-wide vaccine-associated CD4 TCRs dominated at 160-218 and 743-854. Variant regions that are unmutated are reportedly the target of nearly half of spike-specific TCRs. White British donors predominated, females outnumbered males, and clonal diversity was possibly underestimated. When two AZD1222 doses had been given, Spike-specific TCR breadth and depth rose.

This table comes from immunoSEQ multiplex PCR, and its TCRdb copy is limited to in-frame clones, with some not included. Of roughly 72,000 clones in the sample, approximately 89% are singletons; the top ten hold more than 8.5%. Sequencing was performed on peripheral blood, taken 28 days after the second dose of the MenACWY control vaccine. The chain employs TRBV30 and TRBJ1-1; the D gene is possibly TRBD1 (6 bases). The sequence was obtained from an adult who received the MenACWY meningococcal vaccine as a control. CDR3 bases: TGTGCCTGGCGGGACACAGGGATGAACACTGAAGCTTTCTTT. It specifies CAWRDTGMNTEAFF.